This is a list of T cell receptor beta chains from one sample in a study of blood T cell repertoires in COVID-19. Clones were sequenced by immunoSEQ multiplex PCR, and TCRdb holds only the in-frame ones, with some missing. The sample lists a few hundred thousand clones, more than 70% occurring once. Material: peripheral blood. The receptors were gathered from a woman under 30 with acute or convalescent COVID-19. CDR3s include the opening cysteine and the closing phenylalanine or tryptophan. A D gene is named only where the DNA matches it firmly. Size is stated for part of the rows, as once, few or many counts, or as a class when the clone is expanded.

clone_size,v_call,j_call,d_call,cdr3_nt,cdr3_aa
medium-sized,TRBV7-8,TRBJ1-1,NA,TGTGCCAGCAGCCCGGCGGAGGTCTGGAGTGAAGCTTTCTTT,CASSPAEVWSEAFF
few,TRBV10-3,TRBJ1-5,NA,TGTGCCATCAGTCCTGAGGGCAATCAGCCCCAGCATTTT,CAISPEGNQPQHF
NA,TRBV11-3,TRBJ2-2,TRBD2,TGTGCCAGCAGCCGAATAGCGGGAGTCGCGACCGGGGAGCTGTTTTTT,CASSRIAGVATGELFF
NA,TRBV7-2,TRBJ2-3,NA,TGTGCCAGCAGCTTAGTACAGGGCACAGATACGCAGTATTTT,CASSLVQGTDTQYF
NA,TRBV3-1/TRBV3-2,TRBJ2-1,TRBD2,TGTGCCAGCAGCCCGTCTTTAGCGGGAGGAACCTCCAATGAGCAGTTCTTC,CASSPSLAGGTSNEQFF
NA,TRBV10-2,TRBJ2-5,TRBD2,TGCGCCAGCAGTGTGTTCAGCGGGAGGGCTGAGACCCAGTACTTC,CASSVFSGRAETQYF
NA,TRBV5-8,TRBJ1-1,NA,TGTGCCAGAACCCTTGGGGGGGATATGAACACTGAAGCTTTCTTT,CARTLGGDMNTEAFF
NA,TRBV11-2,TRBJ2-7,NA,TGTGCCAGCAGCTTAGCGGGAGCAGTGCCCTACGAGCAGTACTTC,CASSLAGAVPYEQYF
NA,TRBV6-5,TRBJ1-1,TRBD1,TGTGCCAGCAGTTCTGACAGGGGGGGGACTGAAGCTTTCTTT,CASSSDRGGTEAFF
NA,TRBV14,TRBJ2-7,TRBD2,TGTGCCAGCAGCCAGGGACTAGCGGGAGGTGGGGGCCACGAGCAGTACTTC,CASSQGLAGGGGHEQYF
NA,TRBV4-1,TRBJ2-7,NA,TGCGCCAGCAGCCCACCTAACTCCTACGAGCAGTACTTC,CASSPPNSYEQYF
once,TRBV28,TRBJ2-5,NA,TGTGCCAGCAGTTCCGGGGGTATGCAAGAGACCCAGTACTTC,CASSSGGMQETQYF
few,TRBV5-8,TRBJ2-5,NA,TGTGCCAGCAGCGTCGGGTTACAAGAGACCCAGTACTTC,CASSVGLQETQYF
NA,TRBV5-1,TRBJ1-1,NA,TGCGCCAGCAGACCTTCCGACAGGTGGATAAACACTGAAGCTTTCTTT,CASRPSDRWINTEAFF
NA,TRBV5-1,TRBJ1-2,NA,TGCGCCAGCAGCTTAATCCCAGGGAAGATCTATGGCTACACCTTC,CASSLIPGKIYGYTF
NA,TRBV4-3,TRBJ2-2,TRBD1,TGCGCCAGCAGCCTGACAGGGGGCACCGGGGAGCTGTTTTTT,CASSLTGGTGELFF
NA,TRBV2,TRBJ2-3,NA,TGTGCCAGCAGTGAAGCAAGGACAGTTCGCACAGATACGCAGTATTTT,CASSEARTVRTDTQYF
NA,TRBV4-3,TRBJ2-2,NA,TGCGCCAGCAGCCATGGCGAGGACACCGGGGAGCTGTTTTTT,CASSHGEDTGELFF
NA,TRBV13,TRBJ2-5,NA,TGTGCCAGCAGCCTAGGAACAGGCAATTATGGGCAAGAGACCCAGTACTTC,CASSLGTGNYGQETQYF
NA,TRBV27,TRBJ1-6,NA,TGTGCCAGCAGTTACTCCACAGGGAGCTCCTATAATTCACCCCTCCACTTT,CASSYSTGSSYNSPLHF
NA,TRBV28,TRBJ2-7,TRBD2,TGTGCCAGCAGTTTACGGGGGGGCTCTGACGAGCAGTACTTC,CASSLRGGSDEQYF
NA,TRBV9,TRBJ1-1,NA,TGTGCCAGCAGGACGGAGGAAAGTTCTGAAGCTTTCTTT,CASRTEESSEAFF
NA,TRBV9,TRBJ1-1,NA,TGTGCCAGCAGCGTAGGCGTGGAGACTGAAGCTTTCTTT,CASSVGVETEAFF
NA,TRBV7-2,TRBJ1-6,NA,TGTGCCAGCAGCTTAGTGGGGGGAATTAATTCACCCCTCCACTTT,CASSLVGGINSPLHF
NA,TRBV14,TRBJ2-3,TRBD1,TGTGCCAGCAGCCAAGCGACAGGGGGAGTTAATACGCAGTATTTT,CASSQATGGVNTQYF
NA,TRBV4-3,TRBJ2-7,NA,TGCGCCAGCAGCCAAGAGGAGGGACCTCACTACGAGCAGTACTTC,CASSQEEGPHYEQYF
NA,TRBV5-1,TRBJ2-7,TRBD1,TGCGCCAGCACCAATTACAGGGGCTACGAGCAGTACTTC,CASTNYRGYEQYF
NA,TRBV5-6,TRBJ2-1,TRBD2,TGTGCCAGCAAAACCTTTAGCGGGGAGTTTGTTGAGCAGTTCTTC,CASKTFSGEFVEQFF
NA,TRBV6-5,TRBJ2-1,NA,TGTGCCAGCAAGTGGGTGGCCGGCGGTGAGCAGTTCTTC,CASKWVAGGEQFF
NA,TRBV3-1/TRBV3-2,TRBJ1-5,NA,TGTGCCAGCAGCTCTTCACGCCCGGGGAAGGGCAATCAGCCCCAGCATTTT,CASSSSRPGKGNQPQHF
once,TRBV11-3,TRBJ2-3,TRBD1,TGTGCCAGCAGCTCACGGACAGGGGCGGATACGCAGTATTTT,CASSSRTGADTQYF
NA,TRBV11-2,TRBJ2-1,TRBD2,TGTGCCAGCAGCTTCTCCGGGACTAGCGGGAAGAATGAGCAGTTCTTC,CASSFSGTSGKNEQFF
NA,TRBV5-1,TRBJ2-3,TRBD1,TGCGCCAGCAGCATGGGACAGAGCACAGATACGCAGTATTTT,CASSMGQSTDTQYF
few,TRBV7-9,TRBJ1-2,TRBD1,TGTGCCAGCAGCTTAGCCTCCGGGACAGGGTCCGGCTACACCTTC,CASSLASGTGSGYTF
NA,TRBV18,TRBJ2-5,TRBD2,TGTGCCAGCTCCGGGACTAGCGGGGCCCAAGAGACCCAGTACTTC,CASSGTSGAQETQYF
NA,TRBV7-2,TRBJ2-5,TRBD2,TGTGCCAGCAGCTTCACTAGCGGGCAAGAGACCCAGTACTTC,CASSFTSGQETQYF
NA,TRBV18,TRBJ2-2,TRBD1,TGTGCCAGCTCACCAATCATTGAGGGGACAGGGAAGGCCGGGGAGCTGTTTTTT,CASSPIIEGTGKAGELFF
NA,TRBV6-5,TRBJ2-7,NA,TGTGCCAGCAGTCCCTCAGGGCTATCCTACGAGCAGTACTTC,CASSPSGLSYEQYF
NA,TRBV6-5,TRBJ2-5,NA,TGTGCCAGCAGTTACTTCCTGGCTGAGGGACAAGAGACCCAGTACTTC,CASSYFLAEGQETQYF
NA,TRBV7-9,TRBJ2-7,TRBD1,TGTGCCAGCAGCCCAGGGGGCAGACGGCTGTACTTC,CASSPGGRRLYF
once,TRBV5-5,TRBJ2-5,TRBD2,TGTGCCAGCAGCCCTTTCGGACTAGCGGGAGGGCCGTTCGTCGAAGAGACCCAGTACTTC,CASSPFGLAGGPFVEETQYF
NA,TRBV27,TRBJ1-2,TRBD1,TGTGCCAGCAGTTCGACACAAGGACAGGGGATTACCCGGGGCTACACCTTC,CASSSTQGQGITRGYTF
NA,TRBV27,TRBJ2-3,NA,TGTGCCAGCAGTTCATACACCAGCACAGATACGCAGTATTTT,CASSSYTSTDTQYF
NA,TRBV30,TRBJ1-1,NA,TGTGCCTGGAGTGGACGGCTTCGCGGCGCTTTCTTT,CAWSGRLRGAFF
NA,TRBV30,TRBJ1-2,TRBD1,TGTGCCTGGAGTGACCCTGGGGCAGGGGGCGGCTACACCTTC,CAWSDPGAGGGYTF
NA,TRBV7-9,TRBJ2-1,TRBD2,TGTGCCAGCAGCTTAGTATCTCTAGCGGGAGGAGTGGTCTACAATGAGCAGTTCTTC,CASSLVSLAGGVVYNEQFF